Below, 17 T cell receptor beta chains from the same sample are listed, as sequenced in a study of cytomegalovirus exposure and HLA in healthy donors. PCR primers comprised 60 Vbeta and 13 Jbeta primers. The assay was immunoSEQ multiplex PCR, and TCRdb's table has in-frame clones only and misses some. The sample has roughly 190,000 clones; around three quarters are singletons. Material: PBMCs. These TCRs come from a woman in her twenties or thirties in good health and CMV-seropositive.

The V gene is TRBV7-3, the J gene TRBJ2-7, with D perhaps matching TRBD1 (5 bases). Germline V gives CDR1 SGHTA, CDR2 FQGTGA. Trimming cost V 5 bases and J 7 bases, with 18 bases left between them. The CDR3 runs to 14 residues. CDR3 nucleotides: TGTGCCAGCAGCCCCCAAGGGGCGGCGAGGGAGCAGTACTTC. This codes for CASSPQGAAREQYF.

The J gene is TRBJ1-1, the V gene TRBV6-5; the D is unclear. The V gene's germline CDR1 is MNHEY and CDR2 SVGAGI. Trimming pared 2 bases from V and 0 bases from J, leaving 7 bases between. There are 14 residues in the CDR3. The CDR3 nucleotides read TGTGCCAGCAGTTACGCAGGCATGAACACTGAAGCTTTCTTT. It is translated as CASSYAGMNTEAFF.

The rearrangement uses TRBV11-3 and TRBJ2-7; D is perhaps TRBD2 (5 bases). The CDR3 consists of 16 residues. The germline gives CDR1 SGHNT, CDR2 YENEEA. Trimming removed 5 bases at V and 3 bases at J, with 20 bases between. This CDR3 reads CASSVLRGRYRYEQYF. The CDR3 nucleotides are TGTGCCAGCAGCGTCCTACGAGGGAGATATCGCTACGAGCAGTACTTC.

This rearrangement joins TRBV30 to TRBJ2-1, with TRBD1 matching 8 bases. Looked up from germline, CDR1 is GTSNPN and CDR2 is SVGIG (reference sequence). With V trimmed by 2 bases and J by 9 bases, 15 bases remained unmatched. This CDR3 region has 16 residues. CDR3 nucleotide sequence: TGTGCCTGGAGTTACCCGTCGGCAGGGGGCTGGGGTGAGCAGTTCTTC. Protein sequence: CAWSYPSAGGWGEQFF.

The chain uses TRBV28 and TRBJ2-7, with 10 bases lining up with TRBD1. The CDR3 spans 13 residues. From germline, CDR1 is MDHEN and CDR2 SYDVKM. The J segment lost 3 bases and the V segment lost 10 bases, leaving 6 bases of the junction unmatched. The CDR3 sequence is CATGTGVFYEQYF. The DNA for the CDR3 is TGTGCCACCGGGACAGGGGTCTTCTACGAGCAGTACTTC.

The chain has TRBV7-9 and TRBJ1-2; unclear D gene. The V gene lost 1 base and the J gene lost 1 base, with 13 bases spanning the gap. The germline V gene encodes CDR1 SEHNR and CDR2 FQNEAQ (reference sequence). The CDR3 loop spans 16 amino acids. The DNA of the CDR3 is TGTGCCAGCAGCTTAGGTGCGAGCGGGGATAACTATGGCTACACCTTC. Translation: CASSLGASGDNYGYTF.

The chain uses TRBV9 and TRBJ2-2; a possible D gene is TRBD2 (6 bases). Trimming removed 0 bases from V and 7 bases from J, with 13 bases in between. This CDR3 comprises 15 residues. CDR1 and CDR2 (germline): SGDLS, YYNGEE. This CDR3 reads CASSVDGRENGELFF. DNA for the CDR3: TGTGCCAGCAGCGTAGACGGGAGAGAGAACGGGGAGCTGTTTTTT.

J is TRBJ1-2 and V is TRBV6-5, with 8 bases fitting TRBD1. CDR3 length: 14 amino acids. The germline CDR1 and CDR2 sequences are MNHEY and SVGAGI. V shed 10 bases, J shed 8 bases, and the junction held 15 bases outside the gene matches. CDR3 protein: CATQGTGRHRGYTF. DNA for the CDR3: TGTGCCACACAAGGGACAGGCCGACATAGGGGCTACACCTTC.

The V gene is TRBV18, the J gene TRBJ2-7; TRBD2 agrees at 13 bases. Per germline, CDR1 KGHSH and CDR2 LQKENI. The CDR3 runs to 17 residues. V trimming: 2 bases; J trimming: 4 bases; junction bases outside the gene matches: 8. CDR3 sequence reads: CASSPGTSGTAGYEQYF. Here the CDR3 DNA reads TGTGCCAGCTCACCAGGGACTAGCGGGACCGCGGGTTACGAGCAGTACTTC.

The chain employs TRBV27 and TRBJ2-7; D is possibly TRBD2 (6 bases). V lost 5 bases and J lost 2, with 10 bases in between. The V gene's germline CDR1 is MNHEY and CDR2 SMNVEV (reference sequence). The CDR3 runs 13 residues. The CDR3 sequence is CASSAGLTYEQYF. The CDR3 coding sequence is TGTGCCAGCAGTGCGGGACTTACCTACGAGCAGTACTTC.

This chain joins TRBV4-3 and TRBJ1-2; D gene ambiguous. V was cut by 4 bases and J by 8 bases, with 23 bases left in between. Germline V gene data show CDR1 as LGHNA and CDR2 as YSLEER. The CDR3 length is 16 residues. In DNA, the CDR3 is TGCGCCAGCAGCCCCCAAGTCCGGGTGAAGCATCAAGGCTACACCTTC. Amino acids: CASSPQVRVKHQGYTF.

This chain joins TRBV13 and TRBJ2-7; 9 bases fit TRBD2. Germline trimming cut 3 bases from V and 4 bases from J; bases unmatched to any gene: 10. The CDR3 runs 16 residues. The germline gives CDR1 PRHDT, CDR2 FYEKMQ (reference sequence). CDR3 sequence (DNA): TGTGCCAGCAGCTTCCGCGCTAGCGGGATGGGGTACGAGCAGTACTTC. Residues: CASSFRASGMGYEQYF.

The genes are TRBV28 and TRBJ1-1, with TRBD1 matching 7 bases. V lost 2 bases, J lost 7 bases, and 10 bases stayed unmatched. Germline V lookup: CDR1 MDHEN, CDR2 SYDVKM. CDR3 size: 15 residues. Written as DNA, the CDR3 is TGTGCCAGCAGTTTAATGGGGGTGGCAGGGGGTGAAGCTTTCTTT. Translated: CASSLMGVAGGEAFF.

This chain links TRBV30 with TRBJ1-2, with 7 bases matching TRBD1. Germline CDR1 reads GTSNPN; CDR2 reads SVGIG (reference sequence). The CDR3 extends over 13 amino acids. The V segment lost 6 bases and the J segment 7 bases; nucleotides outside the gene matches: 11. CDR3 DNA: TGTGCCTGTCTCAGACAGGGAACCGGTGGCTACACCTTC. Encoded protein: CACLRQGTGGYTF.

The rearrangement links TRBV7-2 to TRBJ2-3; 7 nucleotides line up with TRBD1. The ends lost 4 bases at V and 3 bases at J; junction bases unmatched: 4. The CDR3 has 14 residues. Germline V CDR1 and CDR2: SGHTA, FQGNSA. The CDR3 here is CASSSGTATDTQYF. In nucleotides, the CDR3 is TGTGCCAGCAGCTCAGGGACAGCGACAGATACGCAGTATTTT. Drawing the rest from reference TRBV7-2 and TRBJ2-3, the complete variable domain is GAGVSQSPSNKVTEKGKDVELRCDPISGHTALYWYRQSLGQGLEFLIYFQGNSAPDKSGLPSDRFSAERTGGSVSTLTIQRTQQEDSAVYLCASSSGTATDTQYFGPGTRLTVL.

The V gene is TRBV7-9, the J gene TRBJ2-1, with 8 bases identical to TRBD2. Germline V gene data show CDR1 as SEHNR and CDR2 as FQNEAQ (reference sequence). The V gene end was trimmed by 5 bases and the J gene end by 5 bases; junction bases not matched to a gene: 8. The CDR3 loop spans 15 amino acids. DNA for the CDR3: TGTGCCAGCAGCGCTCTTAGCGGGACGAACAATGAGCAGTTCTTC. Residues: CASSALSGTNNEQFF.

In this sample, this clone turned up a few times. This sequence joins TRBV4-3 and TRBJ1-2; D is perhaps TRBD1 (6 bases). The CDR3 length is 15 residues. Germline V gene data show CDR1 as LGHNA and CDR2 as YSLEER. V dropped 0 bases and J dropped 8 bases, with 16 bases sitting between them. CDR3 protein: CASSQEPGGPGGYTF. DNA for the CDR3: TGCGCCAGCAGCCAAGAACCCGGGGGGCCGGGAGGCTACACCTTC.